This T cell receptor beta chain was profiled in a study of T cells in Graves' hyperthyroidism and ophthalmopathy. Study summary: Pretreatment peripheral blood was obtained at initial diagnosis.

This clonotype was seen ten or more times. From RNA transcripts, TCR beta CDR3 regions were amplified. HTBI primers drove first-round RT-PCR of the TCR CDR3. TCRdb reprocessed the multiplex PCR reads with MiXCR, giving one entry per CDR3 protein. The table has approximately 400,000 distinct CDR3 sequences, 11% to 15% seen once; the top ten hold under 30%. Germline CDR1 and CDR2: DFQATT and SNEGSKA (reference sequence). The trim removed 5 bases at V and 5 bases at J, leaving 6 bases unmatched. The CDR3 covers 13 residues. Those patients with uncontrolled infection, other autoimmune disease, pregnancy or lactation were excluded.

The gene calls are TRBV20-1 and TRBJ2-1; 7 bases are shared with TRBD2. This receptor was taken from a man between 45 and 60 years old with Graves' ophthalmopathy. Sequencing was performed on blood. As DNA, the CDR3 is TGCAGTGCTGAGGGAGGGCCCAACAATGAGCAGTTCTTC. It is translated as CSAEGGPNNEQFF.